The entry below describes one T cell receptor beta chain. Its antigen is not identified. This entry comes from a study of T cell responses to AZD1222 COVID-19 vaccine. Whole-study findings and limits: It was only after the peak T cell response that any repertoires were sampled. Spike-specific TCR breadth and depth went up after people got two AZD1222 doses. Baseline testing showed seropositivity in only five to seven AZD1222 recipients. White British people made up most donors, females outnumbered males, and clonal diversity was possibly underestimated.

Germline loops: CDR1 SGHRS, CDR2 YFSETQ. The CDR3 has 14 amino acids. Trimming removed 0 bases at V and 2 bases at J, with 8 bases between. The data were produced by immunoSEQ multiplex PCR, yet TCRdb's version contains in-frame clones alone and is incomplete. The table includes 120,000 or so clones, approximately 90% detected once. Sequenced here: peripheral blood, sampled on day 0 of MenACWY control vaccination. The clonotype originates from an adult in good health. V is TRBV5-1 and J is TRBJ1-1; D is ambiguous. The CDR3: CASSLGGVNTEAFF. The CDR3 nucleotides read TGCGCCAGCAGCTTGGGTGGGGTAAACACTGAAGCTTTCTTT.